These 20 T cell receptor beta chains were all obtained from the same sample, sequenced in a study of T-cell memory formation after mild COVID-19. TCRdb analysed the 5' RACE reads with MiXCR anew, one entry per CDR3 protein. The sample has around 200,000 distinct CDR3 sequences, around 18% seen once. The specimen sequenced was PBMCs or a T cell subset sorted from them (not recorded which). The origin of the receptors is a man younger than 35 who had mild COVID-19 (a few samples of this study predate the infection). Cell type and time point are not known.

A few counts support this clonotype. The V and J genes are TRBV12-3 or TRBV12-4 and TRBJ1-2; D not certain. V lost 1 base and J lost 10, with 13 bases in between. The CDR3 sequence is 13 residues long. This CDR3 reads CASSLGAIGSYTF. CDR3 coding DNA: TGTGCCAGCAGTTTAGGCGCAATTGGTTCCTACACCTTC.

This chain connects TRBV6-5 to TRBJ1-2; D is perhaps TRBD1 (5 bases). In germline, CDR1 is MNHEY, CDR2 SVGAGI. The CDR3 is 14 amino acids. The V end lost 2 bases, the J end lost 5 bases, and 12 bases lay between the germline ends. The CDR3 reads CASSYTGLPYGYTF. The CDR3 bases are TGTGCCAGCAGTTACACGGGACTTCCGTATGGCTACACCTTC.

The J gene is TRBJ1-2, the V gene TRBV10-3; 8 bases agree with TRBD1. This CDR3 has 14 amino acids. The trim removed 6 bases at V and 0 bases at J, leaving 3 bases unmatched. CDR1 is ENHRY and CDR2 is SYGVKD in the germline V gene. CDR3 region: CAIRDREANYGYTF. In DNA form, the CDR3 reads TGTGCCATCAGGGACAGGGAGGCTAACTATGGCTACACCTTC.

This sequence joins TRBV5-5 and TRBJ1-5, with no clear D. Germline CDR1 SGHKS, CDR2 YYEKEE (reference sequence). Trimming cost V 0 bases and J 5 bases, with 9 bases left between them. The CDR3 is 14 residues long. The CDR3 spells CASSLDGVDQPQHF. The CDR3 DNA is TGTGCCAGCAGCTTGGACGGAGTTGATCAGCCCCAGCATTTT.

This chain connects TRBV18 to TRBJ1-2; D not resolved. The CDR3 covers 14 residues. The ends were cut back, 3 bases at V and 4 bases at J, with 12 bases in the middle. Germline V gene data show CDR1 as KGHSH and CDR2 as LQKENI. CDR3: CASSPTSSGYGYTF. The DNA of the CDR3 is TGTGCCAGCTCACCCACGAGTTCCGGCTATGGCTACACCTTC.

The gene calls are TRBV6-6 and TRBJ2-5; D might be TRBD1 (6 bases). The CDR3 is made up of 15 amino acids. The V gene's germline CDR1 is MNHNY and CDR2 SVGAGI (reference sequence). Trimming pared 0 bases from V and 5 bases from J, leaving 13 bases between. The CDR3 region has the DNA TGTGCCAGCAGTTACTCCCAGGGGCAGAAGGAGACCCAGTACTTC. This codes for CASSYSQGQKETQYF.

This clonotype came up many times. V and J are TRBV5-5 and TRBJ2-3, with 7 bases matching TRBD1. Trimming removed 5 bases from V and 4 bases from J; junction bases left unmatched: 7. Germline CDR1 reads SGHKS; CDR2 reads YYEKEE (reference sequence). The CDR3 is 14 residues long. CDR3 loop: CASRITGAADTQYF. CDR3 nucleotides: TGTGCCAGCAGAATTACAGGGGCAGCAGATACGCAGTATTTT. Drawing the rest from reference TRBV5-5 and TRBJ2-3, the complete variable domain is DAGVTQSPTHLIKTRGQQVTLRCSPISGHKSVSWYQQVLGQGPQFIFQYYEKEERGRGNFPDRFSARQFPNYSSELNVNALLLGDSALYLCASRITGAADTQYFGPGTRLTVL.

This chain links TRBV6-6 with TRBJ2-2, with a tentative D call TRBD1 (6 bases). Trimming stripped 2 bases from V and 5 bases from J, with 12 bases between. Germline assignment: CDR1 MNHNY and CDR2 SVGAGI (reference sequence). This CDR3 has 15 residues. The CDR3 region is CASSYLGARTGELFF. The CDR3 DNA reads as TGTGCCAGCAGTTACCTGGGGGCCCGGACCGGGGAGCTGTTTTTT.

This clonotype has a handful of counts. The chain has TRBV5-1 and TRBJ2-1; D is ambiguous. V was pared by 2 bases and J by 4 bases, with 13 bases between. From germline, CDR1 is SGHRS and CDR2 YFSETQ. The CDR3 runs to 15 residues. The CDR3: CASSFGSSEYNEQFF. CDR3 bases: TGCGCCAGCAGCTTTGGGTCAAGCGAGTACAATGAGCAGTTCTTC. Based on the CDR3 plus reference TRBV5-1 and TRBJ2-1, the full variable domain is KAGVTQTPRYLIKTRGQQVTLSCSPISGHRSVSWYQQTPGQGLQFLFEYFSETQRNKGNFPGRFSGRQFSNSRSEMNVSTLELGDSALYLCASSFGSSEYNEQFFGPGTRLTVL.

The chain joins TRBV7-3 to TRBJ1-5; 10 positions agree with TRBD1. Germline CDR1 reads SGHTA; CDR2 reads FQGTGA. V gave up 1 base and J gave up 6 bases; unmatched junction bases: 12. The CDR3 contains 18 residues. The CDR3 DNA is TGTGCCAGCAGCTTAAATTTGGGACAGGGGTTAAGTGCTCAGCCCCAGCATTTT. Translation gives CASSLNLGQGLSAQPQHF.

The rearrangement links TRBV12-3 or TRBV12-4 to TRBJ1-2; D is undetermined. V lost 6 bases and J 0 bases, leaving 11 bases between the germline ends. The CDR3 consists of 14 residues. CDR3 sequence (DNA): TGTGCCAGCAGGCGAGAGGGAGCTAACTATGGCTACACCTTC. The encoded protein is CASRREGANYGYTF.

This clonotype showed up just a few times. The chain recombines TRBV12-3 or TRBV12-4 with TRBJ1-5; D is ambiguous. The CDR3 contains 14 residues. Trimming removed 6 bases at V and 3 bases at J, with 12 bases between. CDR3 protein: CASSTSRINQPQHF. CDR3 nucleotide sequence: TGTGCCAGCAGCACGTCACGGATCAATCAGCCCCAGCATTTT.

This clonotype was seen only a few times. This sequence joins TRBV7-9 and TRBJ2-6, with 8 positions matching TRBD2. V shed 5 bases, J shed 1 base, and the junction held 10 bases outside the gene matches. Germline V CDR1 and CDR2: SEHNR, FQNEAQ (reference sequence). The CDR3 contains 18 residues. The CDR3 loop reads CASSHPPGGGSGANVLTF. The CDR3 DNA follows: TGTGCCAGCAGCCACCCCCCGGGGGGGGGTTCTGGGGCCAACGTCCTGACTTTC.

This clonotype was seen only a few times. The V gene is TRBV20-1, the J gene TRBJ2-5; the D is unclear. Looked up from germline, CDR1 is DFQATT and CDR2 is SNEGSKA (reference sequence). The CDR3 has 10 amino acids. Trimming stripped 2 bases from V and 5 bases from J, with 3 bases between. This CDR3 reads CSARRETQYF. The DNA of the CDR3 is TGCAGTGCTAGAAGGGAGACCCAGTACTTC.

This clonotype was picked up a small number of times. The CDR3 sequence is CASSSRGGGANEQFF. The DNA of the CDR3 is TGCGCCAGCAGCTCCCGCGGCGGGGGGGCGAATGAGCAGTTCTTC. This chain links TRBV4-1 with TRBJ2-1, with 9 bases lining up with TRBD2. CDR3 length: 15 residues. V shed 5 bases and J 7 bases; nucleotides not matched to a gene: 9. Germline V lookup: CDR1 MGHRA, CDR2 YSYEKL.

This clonotype was seen a handful of times. The J gene is TRBJ2-5, the V gene TRBV20-1; 8 nucleotides match TRBD2. The V and J ends lost 7 bases and 4 bases, in that order; junction bases with no gene match: 14. There are 15 residues in the CDR3. The V gene's germline CDR1 is DFQATT and CDR2 SNEGSKA (reference sequence). CDR3: CSGTPSGRRGETQYF. DNA of the CDR3: TGCAGTGGAACCCCTAGCGGGCGGCGGGGAGAGACCCAGTACTTC.

This clonotype was seen only a few times. J is TRBJ2-3 and V is TRBV7-2; 14 nucleotides agree with TRBD2. V dropped 3 bases and J dropped 3; count of bases not matched to a gene: 8. CDR3 size: 18 residues. Germline V lookup: CDR1 SGHTA, CDR2 FQGNSA. CDR3 coding DNA: TGTGCCAGCAGCTTGGAGACTAGCGGGGGGGCCTTGACAGATACGCAGTATTTT. Its translation: CASSLETSGGALTDTQYF.

V and J are TRBV2 and TRBJ1-2, with D possibly TRBD1 on 5 matching bases. This CDR3 spans 16 amino acids. The germline V and J ends were trimmed by 5 bases and 5 bases, with 21 bases remaining between them. In germline, CDR1 is SNHLY, CDR2 FYNNEI. The CDR3 loop reads CASSSGPPGTGYGYTF. CDR3 coding DNA: TGTGCCAGCAGTAGCGGGCCTCCAGGGACGGGATATGGCTACACCTTC.

CDR3 sequence: CASSFLRTGGTADTQYF. The CDR3 region has the DNA TGTGCCAGCAGTTTCCTTCGTACAGGGGGCACGGCAGATACGCAGTATTTT. This chain links TRBV6-6 with TRBJ2-3; 9 bases line up with TRBD1. After removal of 4 bases from V and 4 bases from J, the junction contained 12 bases not matched to a gene. Germline values: CDR1 MNHNY, CDR2 SVGAGI (reference sequence). CDR3 length equals 17 residues.

CDR3: CATKHRGDTGELFF. The DNA of the CDR3 is TGTGCCACCAAGCACAGGGGGGACACCGGGGAGCTGTTTTTT. The chain joins TRBV24-1 to TRBJ2-2; 8 nucleotides match TRBD1. CDR1 and CDR2 from the germline V gene are KGHDR and SFDVKD. The CDR3 sequence is 14 residues long. V shed 8 bases, J shed 3 bases, and the junction held 4 bases outside the gene matches.